The TCR beta chain under discussion was sequenced for a study of T cell clones after liver transplantation. At the level of the study: TCRbeta sequencing after a pre-transplant mixed lymphocyte reaction identified graft-donor-reactive clones, later tracked in post-transplant blood.

Clones were read by immunoSEQ multiplex PCR, and TCRdb kept only the in-frame ones, dropping some. The table shows tens of thousands of clones, with about 92% occurring only once. Findings and caveats of the study: These preliminary findings come from unstandardized post-transplant sampling times.

As concerns this clone: Its target is unknown.

The CDR3 consists of 17 residues. Trimming cost V 1 base and J 7 bases; bases outside gene matches: 12. Per the germline V gene, CDR1 is SGHVS and CDR2 is FNYEAQ. The chain uses TRBV7-6 and TRBJ2-2; 7 nucleotides align to TRBD2. The sample consisted of CD4+ T cells from blood, taken roughly 26 months after liver transplant. The receptor was isolated from a human patient who received a liver transplant. Some T cells could come from the graft donor. The CDR3 region is CASSLVNAGVGYGELFF. Here the CDR3 DNA reads TGTGCCAGCAGCTTAGTAAACGCGGGAGTGGGTTACGGGGAGCTGTTTTTT.